The TCR beta chain under discussion was sequenced for a study of shared clonotypes between healthy human individuals. About this clone: The target antigen is unknown.

The length of the CDR3 is 14 residues. The V and J ends lost 8 bases and 0 bases respectively, with 10 bases between them. Germline V gene sequence: CDR1 MNHEY, CDR2 SVGAGI. Template for every sorted-subset replicate PCR totaled about 0.2 ug DNA, approximately 30,000 T cell genomes. In the authors' methods: ImmunoSEQ supplied junction-only sequences lacking quality scores, so filtering was different. Generated by immunoSEQ multiplex PCR, the TCRdb table keeps only in-frame clones and is missing some. V and J calls and clone size are given by that table; D and trimming were obtained from the DNA. This repertoire shows about 2.3 million clones, less than 95% found once; its top ten account for roughly 0.34%. Study outcomes and limitations: Specimens sampled were limited to blood, with tissue repertoires likely differing. Rarefaction curves obtained for sorted subsets showed sequencing incomplete despite large depth.

This TCR was sampled from a man aged 18 to 30 in good health. Some clones in this sample may be carry-over from other donors' samples. The sample comprised naive CD4+ T cells from PBMCs. Subset meaning: CD45RA+ positively selected. The rearrangement links TRBV6-5 to TRBJ2-2, with TRBD2 as a possible D gene (5 bases). CDR3 region: CASERAANTGELFF. CDR3 DNA sequence: TGTGCCAGCGAGAGGGCAGCGAACACCGGGGAGCTGTTTTTT.